This record concerns one TCR beta chain sequence. The source of the sample is a study of blood T cells in healthy people across ages. Background on the study: T cells yielded about one barcoded beta molecule per two cells through template switching.

Next came a second PCR, run for about 6 to 12 cycles, which used a sample-barcoded 5' primer along with a J-beta primer mix. TCRdb re-called the 5' RACE reads with MiXCR, one entry per CDR3 protein. Of approximately 600,000 distinct CDR3 sequences detected, 58% appear once; the ten largest clones hold 30% to 45%. The origin of this receptor is a man between 60 and 75 years old in good health. What was sequenced was blood.

The CDR3 spells CSVQGDNEQFF. The CDR3 nucleotides read TGCAGCGTTCAGGGGGACAATGAGCAGTTCTTC. V and J are TRBV29-1 and TRBJ2-1; the match to TRBD1 covers 7 bases. CDR1 and CDR2 (germline): SQVTM, ANQGSEA. The ends lost 5 bases at V and 5 bases at J; junction bases unmatched: 0. This CDR3 contains 11 residues.